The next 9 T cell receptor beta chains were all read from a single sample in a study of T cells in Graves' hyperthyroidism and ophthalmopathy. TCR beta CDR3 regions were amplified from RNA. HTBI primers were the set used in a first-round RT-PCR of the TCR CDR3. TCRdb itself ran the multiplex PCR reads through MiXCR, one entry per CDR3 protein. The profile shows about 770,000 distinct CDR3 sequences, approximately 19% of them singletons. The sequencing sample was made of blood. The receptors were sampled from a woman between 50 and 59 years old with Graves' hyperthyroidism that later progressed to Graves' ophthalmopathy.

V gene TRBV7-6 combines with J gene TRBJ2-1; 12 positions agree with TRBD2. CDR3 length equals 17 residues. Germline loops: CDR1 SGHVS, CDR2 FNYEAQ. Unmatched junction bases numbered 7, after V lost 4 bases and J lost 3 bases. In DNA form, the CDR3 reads TGTGCCAGCAGCTCCTCGACTAGCGGGGGCCTCTACAATGAGCAGTTCTTC. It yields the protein CASSSSTSGGLYNEQFF.

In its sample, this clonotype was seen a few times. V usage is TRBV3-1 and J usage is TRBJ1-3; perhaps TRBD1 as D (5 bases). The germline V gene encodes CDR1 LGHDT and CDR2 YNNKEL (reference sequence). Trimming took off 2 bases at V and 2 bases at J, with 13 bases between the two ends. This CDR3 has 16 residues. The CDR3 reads CASSQREQVAGNTIYF. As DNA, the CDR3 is TGTGCCAGCAGCCAAAGAGAACAGGTGGCTGGAAACACCATATATTTT.

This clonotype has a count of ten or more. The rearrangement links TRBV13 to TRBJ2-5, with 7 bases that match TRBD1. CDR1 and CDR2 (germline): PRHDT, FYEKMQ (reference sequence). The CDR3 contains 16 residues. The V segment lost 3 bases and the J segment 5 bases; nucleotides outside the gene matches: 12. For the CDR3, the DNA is TGTGCCAGCAGCTTCCGACAGGGCCCGGTGGTGGAGACCCAGTACTTC. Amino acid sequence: CASSFRQGPVVETQYF.

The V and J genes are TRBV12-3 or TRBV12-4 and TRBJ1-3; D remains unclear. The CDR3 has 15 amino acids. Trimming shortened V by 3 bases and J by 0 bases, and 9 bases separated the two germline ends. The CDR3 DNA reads TGTGCCAGCAGTTTGGCAGGAAACTCTGGAAACACCATATATTTT. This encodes CASSLAGNSGNTIYF.

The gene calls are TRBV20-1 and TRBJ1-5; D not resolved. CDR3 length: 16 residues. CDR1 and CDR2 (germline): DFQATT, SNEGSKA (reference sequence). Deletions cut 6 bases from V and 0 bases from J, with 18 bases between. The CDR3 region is CSATTPQPYSNQPQHF. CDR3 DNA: TGCAGTGCGACGACCCCACAGCCATATAGCAATCAGCCCCAGCATTTT.

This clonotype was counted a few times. Here the CDR3 DNA reads TGCAGCGTTAGTTACACGGAATCGAACACTGAAGCTTTCTTT. Protein: CSVSYTESNTEAFF. The chain uses TRBV29-1 and TRBJ1-1; D is unresolved. The CDR3 runs to 14 residues. The ends were cut back, 5 bases at V and 1 base at J, with 14 bases in the middle. In germline, CDR1 is SQVTM, CDR2 ANQGSEA.

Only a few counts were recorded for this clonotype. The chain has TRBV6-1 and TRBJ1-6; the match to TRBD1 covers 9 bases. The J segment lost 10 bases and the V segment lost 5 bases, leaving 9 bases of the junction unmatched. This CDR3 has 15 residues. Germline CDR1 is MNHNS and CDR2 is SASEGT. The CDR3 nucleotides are TGTGCCAGCAGTTTCGGGGACAGGGTTGTCTCACCCCTCCACTTT. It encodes CASSFGDRVVSPLHF.

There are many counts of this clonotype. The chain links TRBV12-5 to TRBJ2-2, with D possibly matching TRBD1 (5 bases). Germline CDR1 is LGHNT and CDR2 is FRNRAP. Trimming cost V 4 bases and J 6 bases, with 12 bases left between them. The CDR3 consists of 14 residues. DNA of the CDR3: TGTGCTAGTGGTTCGGCAGGGTGGTCCGGGGAGCTGTTTTTT. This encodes CASGSAGWSGELFF. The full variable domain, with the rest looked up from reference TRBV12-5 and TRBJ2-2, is DARVTQTPRHKVTEMGQEVTMRCQPILGHNTVFWYRQTMMQGLELLAYFRNRAPLDDSGMPKDRFSAEMPDATLATLKIQPSEPRDSAVYFCASGSAGWSGELFFGEGSRLTVL.

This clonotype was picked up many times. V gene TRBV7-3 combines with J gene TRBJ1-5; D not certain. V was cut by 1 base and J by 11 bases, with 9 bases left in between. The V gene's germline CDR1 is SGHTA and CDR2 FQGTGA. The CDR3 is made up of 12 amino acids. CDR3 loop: CASSLRVGAQHF. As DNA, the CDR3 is TGTGCCAGCAGCTTAAGGGTGGGAGCCCAGCATTTT.